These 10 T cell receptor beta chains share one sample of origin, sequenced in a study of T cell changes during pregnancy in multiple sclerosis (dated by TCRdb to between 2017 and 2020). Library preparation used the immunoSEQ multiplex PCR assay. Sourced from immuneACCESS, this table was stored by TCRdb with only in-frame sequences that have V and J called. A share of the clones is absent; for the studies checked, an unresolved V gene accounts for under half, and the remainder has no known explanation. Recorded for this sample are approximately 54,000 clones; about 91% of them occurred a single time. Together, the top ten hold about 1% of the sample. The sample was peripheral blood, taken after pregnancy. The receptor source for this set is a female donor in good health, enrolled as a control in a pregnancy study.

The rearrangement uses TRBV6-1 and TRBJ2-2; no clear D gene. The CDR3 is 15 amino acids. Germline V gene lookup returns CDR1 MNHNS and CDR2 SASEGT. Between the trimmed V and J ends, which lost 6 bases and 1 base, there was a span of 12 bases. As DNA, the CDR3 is TGTGCCAGCAGGGCGCCCACGGGGAACACCGGGGAGCTGTTTTTT. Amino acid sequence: CASRAPTGNTGELFF.

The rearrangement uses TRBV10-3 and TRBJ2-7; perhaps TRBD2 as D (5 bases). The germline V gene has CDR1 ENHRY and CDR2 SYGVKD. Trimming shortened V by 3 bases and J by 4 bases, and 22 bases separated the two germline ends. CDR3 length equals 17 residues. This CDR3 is CAISDLRGQETDYEQYF. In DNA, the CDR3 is TGTGCCATCAGTGACCTTCGAGGGCAGGAGACCGATTACGAGCAGTACTTC.

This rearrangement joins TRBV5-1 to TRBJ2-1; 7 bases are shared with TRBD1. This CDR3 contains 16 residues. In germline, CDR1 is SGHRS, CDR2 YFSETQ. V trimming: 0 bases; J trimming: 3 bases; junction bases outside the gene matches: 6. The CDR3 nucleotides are TGCGCCAGCAGCTTGGCGGGACAGACCCTCTACAATGAGCAGTTCTTC. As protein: CASSLAGQTLYNEQFF.

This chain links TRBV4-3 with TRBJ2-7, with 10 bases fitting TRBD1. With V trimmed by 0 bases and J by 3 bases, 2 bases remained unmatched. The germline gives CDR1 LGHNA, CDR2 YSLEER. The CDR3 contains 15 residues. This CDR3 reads CASSQDRTGGYEQYF. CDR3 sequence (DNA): TGCGCCAGCAGCCAAGACCGGACAGGGGGCTACGAGCAGTACTTC.

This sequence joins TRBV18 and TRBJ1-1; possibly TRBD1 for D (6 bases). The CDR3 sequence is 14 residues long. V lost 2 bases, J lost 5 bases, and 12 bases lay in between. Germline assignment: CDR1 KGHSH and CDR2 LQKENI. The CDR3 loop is CASSPRADRTEAFF. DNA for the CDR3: TGTGCCAGCTCACCAAGGGCGGACAGAACTGAAGCTTTCTTT.

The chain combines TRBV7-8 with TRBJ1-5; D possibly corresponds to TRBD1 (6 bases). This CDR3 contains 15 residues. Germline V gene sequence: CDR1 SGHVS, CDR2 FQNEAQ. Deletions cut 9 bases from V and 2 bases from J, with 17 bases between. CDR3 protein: CASKLQGTGNQPQHF. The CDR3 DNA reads TGTGCCAGTAAATTACAGGGAACTGGCAATCAGCCCCAGCATTTT.

In DNA, the CDR3 is TGTGCCAGCACCTTTGGGCGGGGGGTCTACAATGAGCAGTTCTTC. Translation gives CASTFGRGVYNEQFF. V usage is TRBV7-9 and J usage is TRBJ2-1; 8 nucleotides agree with TRBD2. The CDR3 is 15 residues long. Germline V gives CDR1 SEHNR, CDR2 FQNEAQ (reference sequence). Trimming cost V 7 bases and J 3 bases; bases outside gene matches: 8.

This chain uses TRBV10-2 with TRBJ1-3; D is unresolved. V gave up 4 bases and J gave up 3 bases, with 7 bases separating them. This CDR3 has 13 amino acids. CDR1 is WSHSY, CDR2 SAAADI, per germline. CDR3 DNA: TGCGCCAGCAGTGCCGTGTTTGGAAACACCATATATTTT. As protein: CASSAVFGNTIYF.

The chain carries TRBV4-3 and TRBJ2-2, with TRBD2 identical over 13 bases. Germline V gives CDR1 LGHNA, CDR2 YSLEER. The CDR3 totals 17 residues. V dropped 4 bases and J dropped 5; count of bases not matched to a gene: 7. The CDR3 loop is CASSRRTSGSSTGELFF. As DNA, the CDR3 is TGCGCCAGCAGCCGGAGGACTAGCGGGAGTAGTACCGGGGAGCTGTTTTTT.

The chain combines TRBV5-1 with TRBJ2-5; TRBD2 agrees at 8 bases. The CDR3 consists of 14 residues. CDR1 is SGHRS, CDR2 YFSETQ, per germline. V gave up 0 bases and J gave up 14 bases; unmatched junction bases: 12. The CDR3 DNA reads TGCGCCAGCAGCTTGGTATCCGGACTAGCCCAAATCTACTTC. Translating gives CASSLVSGLAQIYF.